Each of the 28 T cell receptor beta chains below was sequenced from the same sample in a study of blood T cell repertoires in COVID-19. Generated by immunoSEQ multiplex PCR, the TCRdb table keeps only in-frame clones and is missing some. This repertoire shows about 150,000 clones, around four fifths found once; its top ten account for around 2.1%. The sample consisted of peripheral blood. Receptors were obtained from a man aged 65 to 79 with acute or convalescent COVID-19.

The gene calls are TRBV3-1 (or the pseudogene TRBV3-2) and TRBJ1-2, with 9 bases matching TRBD1. The CDR3 spans 18 residues. Germline-derived CDR1 and CDR2 are LGHDT and YNNKEL (reference sequence). The J segment lost 4 bases and the V segment lost 0 bases, leaving 12 bases of the junction unmatched. The CDR3 nucleotides read TGTGCCAGCAGCCAAGATCTTCCGGGACAGGGTCGAATCTATGGCTACACCTTC. Its protein is CASSQDLPGQGRIYGYTF.

This chain uses TRBV7-2 with TRBJ1-1, with a tentative D call TRBD1 (5 bases). This CDR3 has 12 residues. Germline lookup yields CDR1 SGHTA and CDR2 FQGNSA. Trimming took off 5 bases at V and 11 bases at J, with 15 bases between the two ends. CDR3 nucleotides: TGTGCCAGCAGCGTACAGGCAGGGAGGGCTTTCTTT. This encodes CASSVQAGRAFF.

This clone was seen once. This chain uses TRBV27 with TRBJ2-2; 11 bases line up with TRBD2. CDR1 and CDR2 from the germline V gene are MNHEY and SMNVEV (reference sequence). This CDR3 has 18 amino acids. The junction had 17 bases not matched to a gene; V was cut back by 10 bases and J by 4 bases. The CDR3 DNA reads as TGTGCCACCCGCGCTGACCCGGGACTAGCGGACCTCACCGGGGAGCTGTTTTTT. Its protein product is CATRADPGLADLTGELFF.

The chain carries TRBV19 and TRBJ2-5, with 10 positions matching TRBD1. Germline V gene sequence: CDR1 LNHDA, CDR2 SQIVND (reference sequence). This CDR3 is built from 16 residues. V shed 3 bases and J 5 bases; nucleotides not matched to a gene: 9. Here the CDR3 reads CASSMTGGFSPETQYF. The CDR3 coding sequence is TGTGCCAGTAGTATGACAGGGGGCTTTTCGCCGGAGACCCAGTACTTC.

This chain connects TRBV29-1 to TRBJ2-2; 12 positions match TRBD2. The trim removed 6 bases at V and 6 bases at J, leaving 2 bases unmatched. CDR3 length: 13 amino acids. The germline CDR1 and CDR2 sequences are SQVTM and ANQGSEA. CDR3 residues: CSVGLAGSGELFF. Here the CDR3 DNA reads TGCAGCGTCGGACTAGCGGGGTCCGGGGAGCTGTTTTTT.

The chain recombines TRBV7-2 with TRBJ1-2; the match to TRBD1 covers 10 bases. The CDR3 is 13 residues long. CDR1 is SGHTA, CDR2 FQGNSA, per germline. V shed 5 bases and J 8 bases; nucleotides not matched to a gene: 5. The CDR3 region has the DNA TGTGCCAGCAGCCCCGGACAGGGGGAAGGCTACACCTTC. Translation gives CASSPGQGEGYTF.

This clone was picked up one time. The chain joins TRBV5-1 to TRBJ2-3; the D is unclear. The germline gives CDR1 SGHRS, CDR2 YFSETQ. Trimming took off 1 base at V and 6 bases at J, with 15 bases between the two ends. CDR3 size: 15 residues. This CDR3 is CASSLLGGAGDTQYF. CDR3 nucleotide sequence: TGCGCCAGCAGCTTGTTGGGTGGAGCCGGGGATACGCAGTATTTT.

The chain couples TRBV21-1 to TRBJ1-2. TRBV21-1 is tagged as a pseudogene. There are 14 residues in the CDR3. This chain's CDR3 is CASSNPGGGYGYTF. CDR3 nucleotides: TGTGCCAGCAGCAATCCGGGGGGCGGGTATGGCTACACCTTC.

The chain employs TRBV3-1 (or the pseudogene TRBV3-2) and TRBJ2-2; 7 bases agree with TRBD2. Germline loops: CDR1 LGHDT, CDR2 YNNKEL (reference sequence). With V trimmed by 0 bases and J by 8 bases, 15 bases remained unmatched. The length of the CDR3 is 18 residues. CDR3 sequence reads: CASSQDLGLAAPRGELFF. The CDR3 region has the DNA TGTGCCAGCAGCCAAGATCTCGGGCTAGCGGCCCCCCGAGGGGAGCTGTTTTTT.

This clone showed up just once. The genes are TRBV3-1 (or the pseudogene TRBV3-2) and TRBJ2-1, with 7 bases that match TRBD1. The CDR3 sequence is 12 residues long. Unmatched junction bases numbered 1, after V lost 2 bases and J lost 9 bases. Germline CDR1 reads LGHDT; CDR2 reads YNNKEL (reference sequence). As DNA, the CDR3 is TGTGCCAGCAGCCAACGGACAGGTGAGCAGTTCTTC. This gives the protein CASSQRTGEQFF.

The chain couples TRBV6-6 to TRBJ1-5, with D unresolved. The CDR3 consists of 12 residues. Trimming took 6 bases from V and 6 from J, leaving 9 bases between them. Germline CDR1 is MNHNY and CDR2 is SVGAGI (reference sequence). DNA for the CDR3: TGTGCCAGCAGCCCCCGGTTTCAGCCCCAGCATTTT. Protein: CASSPRFQPQHF.

The sample holds one count of this clone. The junction departs from germline at one end; a sequencing error may be responsible. Other DNA sequences in the sample encode the same CDR3. V gene TRBV5-1 combines with J gene TRBJ2-7; no definite D call. The CDR3 has 18 residues. The germline V gene has CDR1 SGHRS and CDR2 YFSETQ. CDR3 DNA: TGCGCTAGCAGCTTGTTAAGGTCTTCAGGAATTCAAACCTACGAGCAGTACTTC. This sequence encodes CASSLLRSSGIQTYEQYF.

The chain joins TRBV19 to TRBJ2-7, with TRBD2 as a possible D gene (6 bases). Germline loops: CDR1 LNHDA, CDR2 SQIVND (reference sequence). The CDR3 totals 16 residues. The V end lost 8 bases, the J end lost 0 bases, and 20 bases lay between the germline ends. The CDR3 DNA follows: TGTGCCAGTTCCCTAGGGTCGGGACTCGGCTCCTACGAGCAGTACTTC. Translated, it gives CASSLGSGLGSYEQYF.

This clone is deemed medium-sized. The chain combines TRBV15 with TRBJ2-1; 9 nucleotides agree with TRBD1. V lost 4 bases, J lost 3 bases, and 4 bases stayed unmatched. The CDR3 is made up of 15 amino acids. CDR1 and CDR2 (germline): LNHNV, YYDKDF (reference sequence). The CDR3: CATSNPGQGYNEQFF. Written as DNA, the CDR3 is TGTGCCACCAGCAATCCGGGACAGGGCTACAATGAGCAGTTCTTC.

This rearrangement joins TRBV29-1 to TRBJ1-2; no reliable D call. V was pared by 5 bases and J by 4 bases, with 20 bases between. The CDR3 is made up of 15 amino acids. Germline values: CDR1 SQVTM, CDR2 ANQGSEA. DNA of the CDR3: TGCAGCGTTCCTCCCGTGGGTCGCGGGAGCTATGGCTACACCTTC. Translation: CSVPPVGRGSYGYTF.

This chain joins TRBV2 and TRBJ1-4, with TRBD1 identical over 9 bases. The J segment lost 3 bases and the V segment lost 10 bases, leaving 6 bases of the junction unmatched. Germline loops: CDR1 SNHLY, CDR2 FYNNEI. The CDR3 contains 14 residues. The CDR3 protein is CATGQGPANEKLFF. DNA of the CDR3: TGTGCCACGGGACAGGGCCCAGCTAATGAAAAACTGTTTTTT.

The count of this clone is one. The J gene is TRBJ2-1, the V gene TRBV19, with 7 bases aligning to TRBD2. V shed 6 bases, J shed 7 bases, and the junction held 12 bases outside the gene matches. CDR3 size: 15 residues. Germline V lookup: CDR1 LNHDA, CDR2 SQIVND (reference sequence). DNA for the CDR3: TGTGCCAGTAGCTTCCAGGGAGGGCCTGGAAATGAGCAGTTCTTC. Its protein product is CASSFQGGPGNEQFF.

CDR3 DNA: TGTGCCAGCACTACAGGTCCCCGAAATGAGCAGTTCTTC. This codes for CASTTGPRNEQFF. J is TRBJ2-1 and V is TRBV9; a weak D match, TRBD1 (5 bases). Germline CDR1 and CDR2: SGDLS and YYNGEE. The V end lost 6 bases, the J end lost 7 bases, and 14 bases lay between the germline ends. CDR3 length: 13 residues.

The chain links TRBV6-6 to TRBJ2-3, with 12 nucleotides matching TRBD2. Germline V gene sequence: CDR1 MNHNY, CDR2 SVGAGI (reference sequence). The V segment lost 10 bases and the J segment 5 bases; nucleotides outside the gene matches: 7. This CDR3 has 14 amino acids. Here the CDR3 DNA reads TGTGCCACCTTGACTAGCGGGGGCAGAGATACGCAGTATTTT. Its protein product is CATLTSGGRDTQYF.

For this clone: One junction end disagrees with the germline gene, perhaps due to a read error. V usage is TRBV7-7 and J usage is TRBJ2-7, with D perhaps matching TRBD2 (7 bases). This CDR3 region has 15 residues. CDR1 and CDR2 (germline): SSHAT, FNYEAQ (reference sequence). The CDR3 here is CASSPSGAGVYEQYF. The CDR3 coding sequence is TGTGCTAGCAGCCCAAGCGGGGCAGGGGTCTACGAGCAGTACTTC. Complete variable domain (other parts from reference TRBV7-7 and TRBJ2-7): GAGVSQSPRYKVTKRGQDVTLRCDPISSHATLYWYQQALGQGPEFLTYFNYEAQPDKSGLPSDRFSAERPEGSISTLTIQRTEQRDSAMYRCASSPSGAGVYEQYFGPGTRLTVT.

The CDR3, as DNA: TGTGCCAGCACCTTAGGGGGATATGGCTACACCTTC. Translating it yields CASTLGGYGYTF. The V and J genes are TRBV28 and TRBJ1-2, with D perhaps TRBD1 (6 bases). Germline CDR1 reads MDHEN; CDR2 reads SYDVKM. V was shortened by 7 bases and J by 5 bases, with 11 bases between the two germline ends. There are 12 residues in the CDR3.

This clone came up a few times. The chain links TRBV6-4 to TRBJ2-3, with D perhaps matching TRBD2 (5 bases). This CDR3 contains 18 residues. The V and J ends lost 4 bases and 2 bases respectively, with 22 bases between them. The V gene's germline CDR1 is MRHNA and CDR2 SNTAGT. CDR3 sequence: CASSAGLLLGPDTDTQYF. The CDR3 nucleotides are TGTGCCAGCAGTGCCGGCTTATTACTAGGCCCAGACACAGATACGCAGTATTTT.

This chain uses TRBV5-1 with TRBJ2-7; 8 bases are shared with TRBD2. V lost 0 bases, J lost 3 bases, and 5 bases stayed unmatched. This CDR3 is built from 15 residues. CDR1 and CDR2 (germline): SGHRS, YFSETQ. The CDR3 DNA reads as TGCGCCAGCAGCTTGGTGGACGGGGGGGACTACGAGCAGTACTTC. It codes for CASSLVDGGDYEQYF.

V gene TRBV6-5 combines with J gene TRBJ1-2; D might be TRBD1 (5 bases). Trimming pared 7 bases from V and 5 bases from J, leaving 17 bases between. The CDR3 is 14 residues long. Germline values: CDR1 MNHEY, CDR2 SVGAGI. The CDR3 region is CASTKRGGRYGYTF. As DNA, the CDR3 is TGTGCCAGCACCAAGCGCGGGGGACGTTATGGCTACACCTTC.

This clone was counted many times. The chain joins TRBV6-1 to TRBJ1-6, with TRBD1 identical over 7 bases. The CDR3 sequence is 16 residues long. Unmatched junction bases numbered 4, after V lost 2 bases and J lost 3 bases. CDR1 MNHNS and CDR2 SASEGT come from the germline V gene. For the CDR3, the DNA is TGTGCCAGCAGTGAACCGGGACAGTACTATAATTCACCCCTCCACTTT. Its translation is CASSEPGQYYNSPLHF.

This rearrangement joins TRBV7-8 to TRBJ2-7; 7 bases are a match to TRBD1. V dropped 4 bases and J dropped 6; count of bases not matched to a gene: 12. CDR1 SGHVS and CDR2 FQNEAQ come from the germline V gene. The CDR3 has 15 amino acids. CDR3 loop: CASSYPDRESTEQYF. The CDR3 region has the DNA TGTGCCAGCAGCTACCCCGACAGGGAATCAACCGAGCAGTACTTC.

The CDR3 is CAWSVLSSGGEQYF. The CDR3 nucleotides read TGTGCCTGGAGTGTACTGTCTAGCGGGGGGGAGCAGTACTTC. The chain links TRBV30 to TRBJ2-7, with TRBD2 identical over 11 bases. In germline, CDR1 is GTSNPN, CDR2 SVGIG (reference sequence). This CDR3 spans 14 amino acids. With 0 bases clipped from V and 7 bases from J, the junction kept 5 bases outside the gene matches.

The chain couples TRBV6-5 to TRBJ1-1, with TRBD1 as a possible D gene (6 bases). Germline CDR1 reads MNHEY; CDR2 reads SVGAGI. The CDR3 runs to 13 residues. Between the trimmed V and J ends, which lost 6 bases and 6 bases, there was a span of 14 bases. The CDR3 DNA follows: TGTGCCAGCAGACGCTACAGGGTCTCTGAAGCTTTCTTT. The encoded protein is CASRRYRVSEAFF.